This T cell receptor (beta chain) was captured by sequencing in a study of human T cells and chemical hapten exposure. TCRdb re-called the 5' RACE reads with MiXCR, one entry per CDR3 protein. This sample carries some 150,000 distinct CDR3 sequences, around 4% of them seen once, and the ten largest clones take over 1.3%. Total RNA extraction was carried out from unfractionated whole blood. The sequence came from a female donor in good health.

The DNA for the CDR3 is TGTGCCAGCAGCCTCCAGGGGTGCACCGGGGAGCTGTTTTTT. Protein: CASSLQGCTGELFF. V usage is TRBV27 and J usage is TRBJ2-2; weak D call: TRBD1 (6 bases). Germline CDR1 reads MNHEY; CDR2 reads SMNVEV (reference sequence). The ends were cut back, 6 bases at V and 4 bases at J, with 12 bases in the middle. The CDR3 extends over 14 amino acids.